This passage covers 9 T cell receptor beta chains from one sample sequenced in a study of blood T cell repertoires in COVID-19. This table comes from immunoSEQ multiplex PCR, and its TCRdb copy is limited to in-frame clones, with some not included. The profile shows 250,000 to 350,000 clones, 85% to 90% of them singletons. Sequenced: PBMCs or T cells enriched from blood (not recorded which). These receptors were collected from a young woman who had recovered from COVID-19.

The chain uses TRBV5-5 and TRBJ1-6, with TRBD1 matching over 10 bases. Germline assignment: CDR1 SGHKS and CDR2 YYEKEE (reference sequence). This CDR3 contains 15 residues. J lost 7 bases, V lost 4 bases, and 5 bases had no gene match. Here the CDR3 DNA reads TGTGCCAGCAGCCCGGGACAGGGGAGGAATTCACCCCTCCACTTT. Translation: CASSPGQGRNSPLHF.

V is TRBV15 and J is TRBJ1-1; D ambiguous. Germline V gene lookup returns CDR1 LNHNV and CDR2 YYDKDF (reference sequence). The length of the CDR3 is 14 residues. V was clipped by 0 bases and J by 4 bases, with 9 bases between them. The CDR3 bases are TGTGCCACCAGCAGAGATCGCAGTATCACTGAAGCTTTCTTT. Translated, it gives CATSRDRSITEAFF.

The chain has TRBV7-9 and TRBJ1-2; 7 bases line up with TRBD1. CDR3 length: 12 amino acids. Germline CDR1 is SEHNR and CDR2 is FQNEAQ (reference sequence). V shed 5 bases, J shed 6 bases, and the junction held 3 bases outside the gene matches. CDR3 DNA: TGTGCCAGCAGCCTAGACAGGGATGGCTACACCTTC. Amino acid sequence: CASSLDRDGYTF.

This CDR3 is CASSPDADAGPQHF. In nucleotides, the CDR3 is TGTGCCAGCTCACCTGACGCGGATGCCGGGCCCCAGCATTTT. This rearrangement joins TRBV18 to TRBJ1-5; no reliable D call. Germline V gene lookup returns CDR1 KGHSH and CDR2 LQKENI. The length of the CDR3 is 14 residues. Trimming cost V 3 bases and J 9 bases, with 15 bases left between them. Looking up the rest from reference TRBV18 and TRBJ1-5 gives the full variable domain: NAGVMQNPRHLVRRRGQEARLRCSPMKGHSHVYWYRQLPEEGLKFMVYLQKENIIDESGMPKERFSAEFPKEGPSILRIQQVVRGDSAAYFCASSPDADAGPQHFGDGTRLSIL.

The chain joins TRBV28 to TRBJ1-6; tentative D call: TRBD1 (5 bases). This CDR3 spans 15 amino acids. Between the trimmed V and J ends, which lost 8 bases and 10 bases, there was a span of 21 bases. In germline, CDR1 is MDHEN, CDR2 SYDVKM. CDR3 nucleotides: TGTGCCAGCGTCCTTGGAGAAGGGGAAGACTCACCCCTCCACTTT. Translated, it gives CASVLGEGEDSPLHF.

The chain combines TRBV9 with TRBJ2-3; D is possibly TRBD2 (6 bases). Trimming cost V 3 bases and J 8 bases, with 19 bases left between them. The CDR3 is 15 amino acids. Looked up from germline, CDR1 is SGDLS and CDR2 is YYNGEE. Written as DNA, the CDR3 is TGTGCCAGCAGCGCGGGACTGGGAGAGGTCGGTACGCAGTATTTT. It encodes CASSAGLGEVGTQYF. The whole variable domain, filled in from reference TRBV9 and TRBJ2-3, reads DSGVTQTPKHLITATGQRVTLRCSPRSGDLSVYWYQQSLDQGLQFLIQYYNGEERAKGNILERFSAQQFPDLHSELNLSSLELGDSALYFCASSAGLGEVGTQYFGPGTRLTVL.

The chain recombines TRBV10-2 with TRBJ1-2; D call uncertain. The V gene lost 3 bases and the J gene lost 7 bases, with 15 bases spanning the gap. Germline loops: CDR1 WSHSY, CDR2 SAAADI. This CDR3 is 14 amino acids long. The CDR3 region has the DNA TGCGCCAGCAGTGATTGGTCCCCTCGGGGTGGCTACACCTTC. It translates to CASSDWSPRGGYTF.

The chain couples TRBV9 to TRBJ1-2; D is uncertain. Trimming stripped 0 bases from V and 2 bases from J, with 8 bases between. In germline, CDR1 is SGDLS, CDR2 YYNGEE. The CDR3 is 14 residues long. CDR3 sequence: CASSVDDFNYGYTF. For the CDR3, the DNA is TGTGCCAGCAGCGTAGACGACTTCAACTATGGCTACACCTTC.

Here the CDR3 reads CASSRGADEQYF. For the CDR3, the DNA is TGTGCCAGCTCTCGGGGGGCCGACGAGCAGTACTTC. This sequence joins TRBV6-5 and TRBJ2-7; TRBD2 is a possible D gene (7 bases). The CDR3 covers 12 residues. Germline V lookup: CDR1 MNHEY, CDR2 SVGAGI. V was trimmed by 8 bases and J by 5 bases, leaving 13 bases between them.